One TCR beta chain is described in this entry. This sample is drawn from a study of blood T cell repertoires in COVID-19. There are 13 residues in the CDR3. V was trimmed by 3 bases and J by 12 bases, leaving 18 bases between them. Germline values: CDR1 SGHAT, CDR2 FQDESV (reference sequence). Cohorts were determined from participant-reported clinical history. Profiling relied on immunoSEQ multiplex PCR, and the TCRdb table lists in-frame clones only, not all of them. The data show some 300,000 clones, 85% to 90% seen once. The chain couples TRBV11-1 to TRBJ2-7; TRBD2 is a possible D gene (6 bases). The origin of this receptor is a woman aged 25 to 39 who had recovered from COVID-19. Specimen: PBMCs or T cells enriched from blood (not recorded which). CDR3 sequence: CASSFGGSGRPYF. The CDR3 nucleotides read TGTGCCAGCAGCTTCGGTGGATCCGGGAGACCGTACTTC.